Listed below are T cell receptor beta chains from one sample, sequenced in a study of T cell responses to AZD1222 COVID-19 vaccine. TCRdb's copy holds only in-frame clones and misses some; the assay was immunoSEQ multiplex PCR. The sample consists of 45,000 to 60,000 clones, about 90% of them appearing once. Sample: peripheral blood, taken on day 0 of AZD1222 vaccination. The receptors derive from an adult in good health. Both conserved end residues are part of each CDR3. A D gene is named only where the DNA matches it firmly.

>13|TRBJ2-7|TRBV6-5|TRBD1
CASSRQGSYEQYF
>13|TRBJ1-5|TRBV19|-
CASSTQEDQPQHF
>14|TRBJ1-6|TRBV5-1|-
CASSRDVDNSPLHF
>13|TRBJ1-1|TRBV29-1|-
CSVFREFNTEAFF
>16|TRBJ2-7|TRBV7-2|TRBD1
CASSLGRGQGLYEQYF
>15|TRBJ1-2|TRBV19|-
CASSIVFRSNYGYTF
>14|TRBJ1-1|TRBV6-5|-
CASRPRPSSAEAFF
>12|TRBJ2-7|TRBV13|-
CASSLRGYEQYF
>16|TRBJ1-2|TRBV27|-
CASSLISRGLSYGYTF
>17|TRBJ2-3|TRBV9|TRBD2
CASSTRLAGEGADTQYF
>13|TRBJ2-2|TRBV27|-
CASSLNPPGELFF
>15|TRBJ1-5|TRBV30|TRBD1
CAWRKGTGRGQPQHF
>14|TRBJ2-2|TRBV11-3|-
CASSLEERAGELFF
>16|TRBJ2-1|TRBV9|TRBD2
CASSVSSGVTGDEQFF
>16|TRBJ1-3|TRBV5-1|-
CASSLVQLDSGNTIYF
>16|TRBJ1-4|TRBV28|-
CASSLLFGGGNEKLFF
>14|TRBJ1-3|TRBV21-1|-
CASSPGCSGNTIYF
>16|TRBJ1-6|TRBV19|TRBD1
CASSTSGQGRHSPLHF
>15|TRBJ2-7|TRBV5-6|TRBD2
CASSQGLAGTYEQYF
>17|TRBJ2-7|TRBV3-1/TRBV3-2|TRBD2
CASSQAFGWGGAYEQYF
>15|TRBJ2-7|TRBV27|TRBD2
CASSLGTSGSYEQYF
>17|TRBJ2-1|TRBV5-1|TRBD2
CASSLDRSGLAQNEQFF
>14|TRBJ1-4|TRBV20-1|TRBD1
CSASRDRRNEKLFF
>13|TRBJ2-1|TRBV28|-
CASSTGNLDEQFF
>14|TRBJ1-4|TRBV19|-
CASSMGLGNEKLFF
>14|TRBJ2-7|TRBV28|TRBD2
CASSSLAGGREQYF
>14|TRBJ2-3|TRBV7-8|TRBD2
CASTILAITDTQYF
>15|TRBJ2-7|TRBV5-4|-
CASSPAGGDFYEQYF